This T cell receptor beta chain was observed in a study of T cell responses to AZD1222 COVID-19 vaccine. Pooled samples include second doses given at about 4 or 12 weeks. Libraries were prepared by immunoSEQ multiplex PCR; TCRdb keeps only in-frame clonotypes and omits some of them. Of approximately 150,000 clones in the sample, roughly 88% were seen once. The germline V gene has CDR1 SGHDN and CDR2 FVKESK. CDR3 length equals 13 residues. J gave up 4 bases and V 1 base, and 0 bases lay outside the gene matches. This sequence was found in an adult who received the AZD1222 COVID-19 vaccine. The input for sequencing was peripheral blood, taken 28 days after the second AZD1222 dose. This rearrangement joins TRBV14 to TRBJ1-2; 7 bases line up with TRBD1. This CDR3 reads CASSQAGGYGYTF. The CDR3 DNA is TGTGCCAGCAGCCAAGCAGGGGGCTATGGCTACACCTTC.